Included here is one T cell receptor (beta chain) sequence, with context. The data originate from a study of blood T cell repertoires in COVID-19. Sequenced by immunoSEQ multiplex PCR; TCRdb stores in-frame clones only, minus some. Of about 410,000 clones in the sample, roughly 88% were seen once. Specimen: PBMCs or T cells enriched from blood (not recorded which). This receptor was obtained from a man aged 18 to 35 who had recovered from COVID-19.

CDR3 protein: CASSFPIVDRNNNEQFF. CDR3 in DNA: TGTGCCAGCAGCTTCCCAATCGTAGACAGGAACAACAATGAGCAGTTCTTC. The chain employs TRBV7-9 and TRBJ2-1; possible D gene TRBD1, 6 bases. Germline-derived CDR1 and CDR2 are SEHNR and FQNEAQ (reference sequence). V lost 3 bases and J lost 5, with 20 bases in between. The CDR3 contains 17 residues. Variable domain in full (rest from reference TRBV7-9 and TRBJ2-1): DTGVSQNPRHKITKRGQNVTFRCDPISEHNRLYWYRQTLGQGPEFLTYFQNEAQLEKSRLLSDRFSAERPKGSFSTLEIQRTEQGDSAMYLCASSFPIVDRNNNEQFFGPGTRLTVL.